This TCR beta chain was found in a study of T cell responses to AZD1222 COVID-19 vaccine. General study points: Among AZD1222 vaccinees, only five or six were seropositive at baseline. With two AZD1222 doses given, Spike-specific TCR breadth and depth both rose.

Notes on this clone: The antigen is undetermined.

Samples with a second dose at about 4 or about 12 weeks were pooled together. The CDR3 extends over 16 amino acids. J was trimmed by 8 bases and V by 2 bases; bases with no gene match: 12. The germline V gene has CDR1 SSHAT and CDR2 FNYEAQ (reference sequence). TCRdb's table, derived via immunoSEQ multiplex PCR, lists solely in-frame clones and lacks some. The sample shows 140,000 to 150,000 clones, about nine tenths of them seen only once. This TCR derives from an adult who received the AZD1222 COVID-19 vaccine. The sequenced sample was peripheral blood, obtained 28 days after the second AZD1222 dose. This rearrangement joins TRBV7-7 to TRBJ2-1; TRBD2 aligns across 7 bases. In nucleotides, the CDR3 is TGTGCCAGCAGCTTATCTCAGTCCGGGGGGTGGGATGAGCAGTTCTTC. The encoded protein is CASSLSQSGGWDEQFF.